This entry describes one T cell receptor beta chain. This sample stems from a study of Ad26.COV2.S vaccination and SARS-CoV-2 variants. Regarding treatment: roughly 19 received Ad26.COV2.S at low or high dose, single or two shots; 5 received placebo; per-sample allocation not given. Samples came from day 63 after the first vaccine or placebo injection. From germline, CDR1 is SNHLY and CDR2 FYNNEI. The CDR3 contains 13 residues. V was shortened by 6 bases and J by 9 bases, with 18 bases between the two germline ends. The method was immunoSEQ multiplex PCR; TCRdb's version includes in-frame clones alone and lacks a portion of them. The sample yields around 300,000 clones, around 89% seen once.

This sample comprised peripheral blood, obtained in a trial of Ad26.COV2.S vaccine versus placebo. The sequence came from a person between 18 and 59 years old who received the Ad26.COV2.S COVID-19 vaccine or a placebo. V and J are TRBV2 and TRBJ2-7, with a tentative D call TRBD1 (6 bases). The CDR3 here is CASSQGFPLGQYF. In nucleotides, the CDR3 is TGTGCCAGCAGCCAGGGGTTTCCGTTGGGGCAGTACTTC.